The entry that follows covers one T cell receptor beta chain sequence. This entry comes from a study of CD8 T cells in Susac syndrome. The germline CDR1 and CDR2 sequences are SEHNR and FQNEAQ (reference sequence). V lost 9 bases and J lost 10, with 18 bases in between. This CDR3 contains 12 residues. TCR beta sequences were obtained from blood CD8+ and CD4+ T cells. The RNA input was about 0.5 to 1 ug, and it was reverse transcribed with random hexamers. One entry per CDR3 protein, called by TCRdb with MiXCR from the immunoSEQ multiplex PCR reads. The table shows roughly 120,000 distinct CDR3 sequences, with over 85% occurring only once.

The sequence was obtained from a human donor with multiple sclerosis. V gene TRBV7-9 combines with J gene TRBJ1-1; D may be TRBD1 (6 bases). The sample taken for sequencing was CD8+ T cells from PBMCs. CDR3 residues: CASMVRGRGAFF. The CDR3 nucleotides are TGTGCCAGTATGGTCAGGGGTCGAGGAGCTTTCTTT.